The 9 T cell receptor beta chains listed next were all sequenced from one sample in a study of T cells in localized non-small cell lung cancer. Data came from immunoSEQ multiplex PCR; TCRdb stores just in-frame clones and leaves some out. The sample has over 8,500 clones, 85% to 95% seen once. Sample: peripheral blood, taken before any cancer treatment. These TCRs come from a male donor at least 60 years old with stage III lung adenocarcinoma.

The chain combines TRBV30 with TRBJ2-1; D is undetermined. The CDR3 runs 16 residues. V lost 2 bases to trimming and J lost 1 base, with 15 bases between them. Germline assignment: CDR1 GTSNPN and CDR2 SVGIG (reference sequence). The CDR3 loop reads CAWSKASSLSYNEQFF. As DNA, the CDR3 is TGTGCCTGGAGTAAGGCCAGCTCCCTTTCCTACAATGAGCAGTTCTTC.

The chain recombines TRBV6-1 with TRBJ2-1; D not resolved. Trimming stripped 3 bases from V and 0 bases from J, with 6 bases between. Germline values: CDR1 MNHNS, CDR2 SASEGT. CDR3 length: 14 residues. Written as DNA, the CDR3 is TGTGCCAGCAGTGAGAGCCGCTCCTACAATGAGCAGTTCTTC. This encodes CASSESRSYNEQFF.

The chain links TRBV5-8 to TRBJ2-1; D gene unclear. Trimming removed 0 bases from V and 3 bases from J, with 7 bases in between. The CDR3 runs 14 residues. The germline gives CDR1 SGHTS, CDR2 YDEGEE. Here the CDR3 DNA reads TGTGCCAGCAGCTTGGGTACTGGCTACAATGAGCAGTTCTTC. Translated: CASSLGTGYNEQFF.

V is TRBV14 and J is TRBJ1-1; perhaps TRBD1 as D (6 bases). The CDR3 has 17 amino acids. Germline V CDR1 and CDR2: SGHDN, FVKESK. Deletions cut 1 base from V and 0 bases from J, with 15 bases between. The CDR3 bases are TGTGCCAGCAGCCAAGGTGAGGGGGAAGAACTGAACACTGAAGCTTTCTTT. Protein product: CASSQGEGEELNTEAFF.

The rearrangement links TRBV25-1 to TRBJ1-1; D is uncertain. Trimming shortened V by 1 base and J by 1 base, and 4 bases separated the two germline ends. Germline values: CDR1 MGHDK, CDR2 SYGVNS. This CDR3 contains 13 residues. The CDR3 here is CASSESQNTEAFF. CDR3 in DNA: TGTGCCAGCAGTGAATCCCAGAACACTGAAGCTTTCTTT.

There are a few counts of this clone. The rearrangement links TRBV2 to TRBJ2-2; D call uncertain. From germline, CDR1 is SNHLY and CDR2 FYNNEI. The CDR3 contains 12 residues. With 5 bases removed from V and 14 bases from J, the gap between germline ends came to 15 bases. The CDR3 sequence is CASSLSDLGLFF. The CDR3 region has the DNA TGTGCCAGCAGTCTGAGCGACTTGGGCCTGTTTTTT.

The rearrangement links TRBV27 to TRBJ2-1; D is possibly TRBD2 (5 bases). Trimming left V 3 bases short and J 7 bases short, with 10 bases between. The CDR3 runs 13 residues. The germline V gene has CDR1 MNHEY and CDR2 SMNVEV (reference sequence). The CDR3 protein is CASSFGERNEQFF. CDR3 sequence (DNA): TGTGCCAGCAGTTTTGGGGAGCGGAATGAGCAGTTCTTC.

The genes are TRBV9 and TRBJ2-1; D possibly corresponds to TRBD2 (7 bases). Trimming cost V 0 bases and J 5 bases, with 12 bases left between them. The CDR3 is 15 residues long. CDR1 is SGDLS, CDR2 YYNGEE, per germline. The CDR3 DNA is TGTGCCAGCAGCGTAGGAGCGGGACAAAACAATGAGCAGTTCTTC. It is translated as CASSVGAGQNNEQFF.

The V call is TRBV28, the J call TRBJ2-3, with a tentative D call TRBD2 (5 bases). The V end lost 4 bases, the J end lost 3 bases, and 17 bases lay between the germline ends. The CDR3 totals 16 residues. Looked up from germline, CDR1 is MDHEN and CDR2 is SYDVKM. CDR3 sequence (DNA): TGTGCCAGCAGTTGGGCGGGTACCCACACGACAGATACGCAGTATTTT. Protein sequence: CASSWAGTHTTDTQYF.